This T cell receptor beta chain originates from a study of T cell responses to AZD1222 COVID-19 vaccine. Study information: Doses given second, at about 4 or about 12 weeks, were pooled.

Notes on the study in general: Vaccine-associated CD4 TCRs ranged over spike, dominating at 160-218 and 743-854. Females outnumbered males among donors, who were mostly white British; clonal diversity was possibly underestimated. Only five or six AZD1222 recipients tested seropositive at baseline.

Assay used: immunoSEQ multiplex PCR; TCRdb lists only in-frame clones, some missing. The repertoire holds some 86,000 clones, with about 90% as singletons. Regarding this clone: The antigen remains undetermined.

Germline V gives CDR1 SEHNR, CDR2 FQNEAQ (reference sequence). The CDR3 totals 15 residues. The V and J ends lost 4 bases and 0 bases, in that order; junction bases with no gene match: 3. The sample consisted of peripheral blood, taken on day 0 of AZD1222 vaccination. This sequence originates from an adult in good health. The chain links TRBV7-9 to TRBJ1-5; 7 positions agree with TRBD1. The CDR3 region is CASSSGQNSNQPQHF. DNA for the CDR3: TGTGCCAGCAGCTCGGGACAGAATAGCAATCAGCCCCAGCATTTT.